This T cell receptor (beta chain) was profiled in a study of shared clonotypes between healthy human individuals (dated by TCRdb to about 2020). About the investigation overall: Two women and three men aged 18 to 49 years were included in the cohort. Per donor, three plates each were used for CD4 naive and CD4 memory, two for CD8 naive, and one for CD8 memory. Per donor, leukapheresis produced somewhere between about 0.85 and 8.9 billion PBMCs. To estimate repertoire size and how much clonotype sharing occurs between individuals, the study deeply sequenced the blood TCR repertoires of 4 to 6 healthy adults. To increase sequencing depth and limit assay-specific biases, TCR repertoire library preparation and sequencing were carried out by different laboratories using diverse techniques.

TCR CDR3 regions were amplified from genomic DNA by multiplex PCR using the deep immunoSEQ assay. For each cell subset, the extracted genomic DNA was distributed evenly across all wells of several immunoSEQ 96-well plates, and each plate served as one replicate. For sorted subsets, about 200 ng genomic DNA, equal to 25,000 to 35,000 T cell genomes, was loaded into each replicate PCR. Purified libraries were measured with a Qubit 3.0 fluorometer, size-checked on a Bioanalyzer 2100, and measured again with the KAPA Library Quantification kit. A separate single-read 150-cycle Illumina NextSeq 550 flow cell was used to sequence each immunoSEQ 96-well plate. From the authors' description of their analysis: Because only junctional sequences without quality scores were contained in the immunoSEQ output, filtering matching that applied to full-length reads could not be performed. Sequences were annotated with PyIR, a Python wrapper for IgBLAST v1.9, using IMGT germline references to assign V/J genes and CDR3. Reads with weak V/J assignments (E-value above 1e-6), missing CDR3, stop codons, out-of-frame junctions, or ambiguous translated residues were removed. V3J clonotypes were defined by identical inferred V gene, J gene, and CDR3 amino acid sequence. To compute the percentage overlap between repertoires, the number of shared unique clonotypes was divided by the size of the smaller repertoire. Three approaches were used to assess repertoire richness: RTK rarefaction, the Chao1 estimator, and Recon v2.1 estimates of unobserved clonotypes. Generation probabilities for all TCRbeta clonotypes obtained by the gDNA method from a few donors were computed using OLGA. Sourced from immuneACCESS, this table was stored by TCRdb with only in-frame sequences that have V and J called. A share of the clones is absent; for the studies checked, an unresolved V gene accounts for under half, and the remainder has no known explanation. From that table come the V and J calls and clone size; the DNA was used to work out D and trimming. This sample comprises 1,400,000 or so clones, approximately 98.5% of them detected only once. The ten largest clones represent around 0.33% of the sample.

Overall study outcomes, separate from this receptor: Because the study included a small number of donors, the genetic and exposure-history diversity represented was limited. Higher generation probabilities were observed for clonotypes shared by all four sorted-subset donors than for non-shared clonotypes. Rarefaction of sorted-subset datasets indicated incomplete sequencing despite the large sequencing depth. Estimated clonotype richness was generally larger for naive than for memory subsets. Sampling was limited to blood, and TCR repertoires in tissue likely differ from TCR repertoires in blood. Across four donors, about 5% of naive CD4, roughly 3.3% of naive CD8, 2% to 2.5% of memory CD4, and roughly 0.41% of memory CD8 clonotypes were shared. Based on pairwise subsampling, the degree of clonotype sharing among donors was expected to be affected by sequencing depth.

Donors were healthy HIV-negative adults with no recently reported acute infections or vaccinations. All donors were Caucasian adults living in Nashville, Tennessee, USA. CD4+ T cells were enriched by magnetic negative selection; naive cells were then positively selected on CD45RA, and the negative fraction formed the memory subset. Blood was collected by leukapheresis, and PBMCs were isolated by Ficoll-Histopaque density gradient centrifugation and then cryopreserved in liquid nitrogen vapor phase. Analytical flow cytometry was used to check the purity and quantity of each magnetically sorted T cell population. Genomic DNA was isolated from every sorted fraction and measured by UV absorbance on a Nanodrop 2000c. From a lookup of the germline V gene (reference sequence), CDR1 and CDR2 are SEHNR and FQNEAQ. The CDR3 goes from the cysteine to the phenylalanine over 12 residues. Only CDR3 DNA remains: 36 bases, in frame from the first base. V and J lose 1 base and 4 bases, and a span of 5 bases separates them.

Worth noting for this clone: Its antigen target is currently unknown. The input lacks base qualities; no much larger clone sits a single base away.

This clonotype was sampled from a man aged 30 to 45 in good health. Sequencing input: naive CD4+ T cells sorted from blood. In the paper's terms, the cell subset or site label means: CD45RA+ positively selected. Here the chain combines TRBV7-9 and TRBJ2-7, with the D gene not confidently named. The bases read TGTGCCAGCAGCTTAGATATGTACGAGCAGTACTTC. Its translation reads: CASSLDMYEQYF.